Presented here are 10 T cell receptor beta chains from one specimen sequenced in a study of CD8+CD57+ T cells in acquired aplastic anemia. Both TCR beta VDJ combination and CDR3 sequence profiling were carried out. Genomic DNA was the template for this profiling. TCRdb ran MiXCR on the reads and lists one entry per CDR3 protein. The sample consists of about 250,000 distinct CDR3 sequences, around 43% of them appearing once. Patients who underwent sequencing had shown CD8+CD57+ cell expansion by flow cytometry. Sequencing input: sorted CD4+, CD8+, or CD8+CD57+ T cells (not recorded which) from PBMCs. Receptors originate from a human donor with aplastic anemia.

This clonotype was recorded many times. The chain has TRBV9 and TRBJ1-1, with unresolved D. The CDR3 spans 15 residues. The V gene lost 3 bases and the J gene lost 0 bases, with 12 bases spanning the gap. Germline values: CDR1 SGDLS, CDR2 YYNGEE. CDR3 bases: TGTGCCAGCAGCGCCCCGGGCAACTTGAACACTGAAGCTTTCTTT. It is translated as CASSAPGNLNTEAFF.

The table lists this clonotype with a few counts. J is TRBJ2-7 and V is TRBV5-6; D is unresolved. The CDR3 consists of 13 residues. The germline CDR1 and CDR2 sequences are SGHDT and YYEEEE. V lost 0 bases to trimming and J lost 12 bases, with 16 bases between them. CDR3 DNA: TGTGCCAGCAGCTTGGCAGGTATGGGGTTGGGGTACGTC. Translating gives CASSLAGMGLGYV.

This clonotype was seen just once. The junction and the germline gene differ at one end; a read error may be behind it. The V call is TRBV2, the J call TRBJ1-1; D not certain. In germline, CDR1 is SNHLY, CDR2 FYNNEI. This CDR3 comprises 10 residues. The CDR3 bases are TGTGCCAGCAGTGACATTGAAGCTTACTTT. It codes for CASSDIEAYF.

The chain uses TRBV14 and TRBJ2-7, with a weak D call TRBD2 (6 bases). The CDR3 runs 13 residues. CDR1 is SGHDN and CDR2 is FVKESK in the germline V gene. Deletions cut 0 bases from V and 6 bases from J, with 9 bases between. This CDR3 reads CASSQDRGGEQYF. The CDR3 nucleotides are TGTGCCAGCAGCCAAGATCGGGGAGGCGAGCAGTACTTC.

This clonotype was seen only once. The rearrangement joins TRBV10-3 to TRBJ1-5; D gene unclear. Trimming shortened V by 2 bases and J by 6 bases, and 17 bases separated the two germline ends. The CDR3 spans 16 residues. CDR1 ENHRY and CDR2 SYGVKD come from the germline V gene. This CDR3 is CAISEQAATDGQPQHF. The CDR3 bases are TGTGCCATCAGTGAGCAAGCGGCGACCGATGGTCAGCCCCAGCATTTT.

This clonotype turned up a few times. The rearrangement links TRBV28 to TRBJ2-1, with 7 bases matching TRBD2. CDR1 MDHEN and CDR2 SYDVKM come from the germline V gene. CDR3 length: 16 amino acids. The junction had 11 bases not matched to a gene; V was cut back by 1 base and J by 8 bases. CDR3 DNA sequence: TGTGCCAGCAGTTTATTTAGTGTGACTAGCAGCGATGAGCAGTTCTTC. Amino acids: CASSLFSVTSSDEQFF.

In its sample, this clonotype was seen once. This chain links TRBV19 with TRBJ1-1; 8 bases line up with TRBD1. The CDR3 totals 12 residues. With 5 bases clipped from V and 10 bases from J, the junction kept 6 bases outside the gene matches. Germline assignment: CDR1 LNHDA and CDR2 SQIVND (reference sequence). CDR3 nucleotides: TGTGCCAGTAGTTCGACAGGGGATGGAGCTTTCTTT. Translation gives CASSSTGDGAFF.

Turning to this clonotype: A single base separates this from a much larger clone, so it may be a read error. CDR3 coding DNA: TGCAGTGCCACACAGTTTGGTCAGGGGACAGGTACGCAGTATTTT. Its protein product is CSATQFGQGTGTQYF. The chain combines TRBV20-1 with TRBJ2-3, with 8 bases identical to TRBD1. The CDR3 length is 15 residues. Germline CDR1 and CDR2: DFQATT and SNEGSKA (reference sequence).

This clonotype has ten or more counts. One junction end does not reproduce the germline sequence, and a read error may be involved. V gene TRBV7-7 combines with J gene TRBJ2-5; D unclear. The CDR3 spans 15 residues. Per the germline V gene, CDR1 is SSHAT and CDR2 is FNYEAQ (reference sequence). Here the CDR3 reads CASSSRPGREETQYF. CDR3 in DNA: TGTGCTAGCAGTTCAAGGCCGGGTAGGGAAGAGACCCAGTACTTC.

The CDR3 bases are TGTGCCAGCAGACTCAGGGGTACCTACGAGCAGTACTTC. This encodes CASRLRGTYEQYF. V usage is TRBV27 and J usage is TRBJ2-7; D is perhaps TRBD1 (6 bases). Between the trimmed V and J ends, which lost 6 bases and 2 bases, there was a span of 11 bases. Germline CDR1 is MNHEY and CDR2 is SMNVEV (reference sequence). This CDR3 comprises 13 residues.